The entry below gives a single T cell receptor (beta chain) sequence along with its context. What it binds is unknown. Germline V lookup: CDR1 SGHRS, CDR2 YFSETQ. The CDR3 contains 16 residues. These data come from a study of monozygotic twins with inflammatory bowel disease. Regarding the study as a whole: IBD patients showed reduced TCRbeta diversity (inverse Simpson) versus healthy co-twins.

The template switching step added UMIs that contained a 6-nucleotide sample barcode. TCRdb reprocessed the 5' RACE reads and reports one entry per CDR3 protein, with no DNA. Its clone listing holds approximately 160,000 distinct CDR3 sequences. V is TRBV5-1 and J is TRBJ1-5; TCRdb's D gene call, TRBD1, goes unchecked for lack of DNA. Sequencing input: blood. The sequence came from a human donor with ulcerative colitis or Crohn's disease, or a healthy co-twin of an affected twin (not recorded which). The CDR3 spells CASSLGVGGNNQPQHF.